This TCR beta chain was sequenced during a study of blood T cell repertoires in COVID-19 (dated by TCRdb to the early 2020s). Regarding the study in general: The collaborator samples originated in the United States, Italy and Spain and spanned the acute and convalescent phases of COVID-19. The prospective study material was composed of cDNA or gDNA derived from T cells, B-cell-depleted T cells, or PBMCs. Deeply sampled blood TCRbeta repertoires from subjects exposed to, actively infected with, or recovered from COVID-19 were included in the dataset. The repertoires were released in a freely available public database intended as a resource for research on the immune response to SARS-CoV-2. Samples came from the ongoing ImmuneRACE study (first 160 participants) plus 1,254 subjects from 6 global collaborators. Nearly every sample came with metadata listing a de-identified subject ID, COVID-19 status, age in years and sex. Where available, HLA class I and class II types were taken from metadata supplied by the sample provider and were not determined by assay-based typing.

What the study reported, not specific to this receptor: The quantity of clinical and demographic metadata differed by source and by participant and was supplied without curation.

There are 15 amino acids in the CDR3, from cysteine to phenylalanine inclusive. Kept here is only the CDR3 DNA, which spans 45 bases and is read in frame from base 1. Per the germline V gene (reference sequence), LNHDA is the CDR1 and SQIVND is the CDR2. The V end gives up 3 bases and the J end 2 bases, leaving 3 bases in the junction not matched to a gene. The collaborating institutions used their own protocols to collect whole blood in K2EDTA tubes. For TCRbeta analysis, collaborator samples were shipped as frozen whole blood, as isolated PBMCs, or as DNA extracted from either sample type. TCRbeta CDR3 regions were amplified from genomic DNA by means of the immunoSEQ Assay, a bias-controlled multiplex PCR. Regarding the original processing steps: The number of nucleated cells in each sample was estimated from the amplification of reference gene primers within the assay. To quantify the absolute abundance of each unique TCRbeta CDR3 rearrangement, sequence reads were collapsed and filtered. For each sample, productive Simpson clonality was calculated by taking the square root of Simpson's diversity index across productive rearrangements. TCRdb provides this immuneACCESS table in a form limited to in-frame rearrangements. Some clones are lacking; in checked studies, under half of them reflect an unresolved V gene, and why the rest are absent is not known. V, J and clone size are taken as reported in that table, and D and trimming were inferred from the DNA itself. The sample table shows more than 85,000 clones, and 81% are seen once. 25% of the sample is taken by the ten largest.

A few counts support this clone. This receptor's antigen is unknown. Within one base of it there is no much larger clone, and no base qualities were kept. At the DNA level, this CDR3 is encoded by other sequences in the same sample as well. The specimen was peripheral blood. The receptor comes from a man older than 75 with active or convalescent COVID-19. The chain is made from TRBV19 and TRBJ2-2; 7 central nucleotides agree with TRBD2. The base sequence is TGTGCCAGTAGTATCGTGGGACTAAACACCGGGGAGCTGTTTTTT. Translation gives CASSIVGLNTGELFF.